This T cell receptor beta chain was recovered during a study of T cells generated in artificial thymic organoids (dated by TCRdb to 2016 to 2017). Background on the whole study: The study compared TCR alpha and beta CDR3 repertoires of CD8 single positive T cells derived from in vitro artificial thymic organoids with the repertoires of thymic and peripheral blood naive CD8 T cells. The repertoire sequencing data shown were described as representative of three independent experiments.

Beyond this particular receptor, the publication reports: CD8 single positive T cells derived from organoids showed physiological TCR clonotype diversity comparable to the diversity seen in thymic and blood naive CD8 T cells. No skewed Valpha or Vbeta usage was observed in organoid-derived T cells, a finding that argues against dominance of unconventional lineages or clonal expansions.

To build artificial thymic organoids, human HSPCs were aggregated with MS5 murine stromal cells transduced with human DLL1, and the aggregates were cultured at an air-liquid interface. Hematopoietic stem and progenitor cells that were CD34+CD3-, FACS-purified and depleted of residual T cells served as the seed cells for the organoids. Organoids were cultured in serum-free RB27 medium: RPMI 1640 supplemented with B27, FLT3L, IL-7 and ascorbic acid. Prior to RNA extraction, CD3+TCRalphabeta+CD8 single positive T cells from organoids and thymus were isolated by FACS sorting. For each sample, total RNA was purified from about 40,000 to 200,000 sorted cells using the RNeasy Micro kit, and RNA quality was assessed on an Agilent RNA 6000 Nano chip. TCRalpha and TCRbeta libraries were amplified separately by semi-nested PCR with Advantage 2 and reverse primers in the TRAC or TRBC constant regions. Between 3.5 and 500 ng of total RNA was used as input for first-strand cDNA synthesis. TCR cDNA libraries were generated by 5'-RACE using the SMARTer PCR cDNA Synthesis kit, with a poly-dT primer employed for first-strand synthesis. The semi-nested reverse primers in the constant regions carried 5-nucleotide sample-specific barcodes, and the PCR products were cleaned up with the Zymo DNA Clean and Concentrator-5 kit. Up to ten barcoded samples were pooled, ligated to Illumina adaptors and sequenced as 2 x 150 bp paired-end reads on an Illumina MiSeq. Turning to the authors' computational methods: After demultiplexing, reads were aligned using BLAT against a custom library built from IMGT containing every combination of human TRAV, TRAJ, TRBV, TRBD and TRBJ. The best BLAT hits were picked using pslCDnaFilter (-maxAligns=1, -ignoreIntrons), and custom Perl scripts were used to calculate clonotype frequencies. The public reads were quality trimmed at Q25 with fastp and then assembled into clones with MiXCR by TCRdb, keeping productive beta chains. Every entry covers one CDR3 protein and lists the most common genes and DNA from its rows. TCRdb, rather than the study authors, made the V and J calls. The sample records about 8,400 distinct CDR3 sequences, more than 20% of which are singletons. The biggest ten clones account for approximately 3% of the sample.

There are 15 amino acids in the CDR3, from cysteine to phenylalanine inclusive. Only CDR3 DNA is held: 45 bases, read in frame from base 1. From the germline V gene (reference sequence), CDR1 is GTSNPN and CDR2 is SVGIG. From V the trimming removes 4 bases and from J it removes 3 bases, while the gene matches leave 10 bases of the junction unaccounted for. Concerning this clonotype itself: The antigen it recognizes is unknown. No base quality information exists; no much larger clone differs at one position.

What was sequenced was naive CD8+ T cells grown in artificial thymic organoids from cord blood stem and progenitor cells. This sample's cell subset or site label indicates: CD3+TCRalphabeta+CD8SP T cells; for blood, CD45RO-CCR7+ naive CD8+ T cells. This receptor was obtained from a human donor who gave cord blood stem cells for thymic organoid culture, a cardiac surgery patient who gave postnatal thymus, or a blood donor (not recorded which). The sequence joins TRBV30 to TRBJ2-7; 9 nucleotides in the junction match TRBD2. Read as DNA, the sequence is TGTGCCTGGACCCCGTGGCTAGCGGGGATCTACGAGCAGTACTTC. It translates to CAWTPWLAGIYEQYF.